Sequencing of this T cell receptor (beta chain) was carried out in a study of blood T cell repertoires in COVID-19. Turning to the study itself: The United States, Italy and Spain supplied acute and convalescent COVID-19 samples.

Authors' processing steps: Cell counts per sample came from amplifying reference gene primers. The data were produced by immunoSEQ multiplex PCR, yet TCRdb's version contains in-frame clones alone and is incomplete. D and trimming come from the DNA, and the V and J calls and clone size come from that table. The sample has around 95,000 clones, roughly 90% seen once. The receptor was derived from a man aged 25 to 45 in a cohort sampled during active COVID-19. Sequencing was done on a sample of peripheral blood.

DNA for the CDR3: TGTGCCAGCAGCCTAGGTGGCGGGAAGTCAGGCGGCTACACCTTC. This gives the protein CASSLGGGKSGGYTF. The chain recombines TRBV3-1 (or the pseudogene TRBV3-2) with TRBJ1-2; unclear D gene. V was pared by 4 bases and J by 8 bases, with 20 bases between. Germline lookup yields CDR1 LGHDT and CDR2 YNNKEL (reference sequence). The CDR3 loop spans 15 amino acids.